The T cell receptor (beta chain) described here comes from a study of identical twins (dated by TCRdb to about 2016). Regarding the complete study: The study deep-sequenced TCR alpha and beta repertoires from monozygotic twins, unrelated adults of various ages and cord blood to test whether fetal clonotypes persist. To rule out contamination, replicate twin experiments were performed at different times with different library preparation protocols. The study at large found these results: In beta out-of-frame sequences, excess twin sharing was weaker, because having fewer shared sequences lowered the signal-to-noise ratio. Fewer insertions were carried by abundant cord blood beta clonotypes, a similar but weaker trend appeared in young adult naive repertoires, and no such trend appeared in memory repertoires. Invariant T cells such as MAIT and iNKT could partly confound zero-insertion analyses, although diverse VJ usage argued against such confounding for most clonotypes. In monozygotic twins, recombination models systematically underestimated out-of-frame TCR alpha sharing, but the models matched the sharing seen between unrelated individuals. Conclusions relied on cross-sectional statistical analysis, since the same donors could not be followed over many years. Compared with coincidental sharing between unrelated individuals, out-of-frame TCR alpha sequences shared between twins showed an excess of sequences with low generation probability.

Spanning cysteine to phenylalanine, the CDR3 consists of 14 amino acids. The sequence is cut down to CDR3 DNA, 42 bases in frame from base 1. Trimming removed 1 base from V and 8 bases from J; the gene matches leave 4 bases unexplained. The germline V gene specifies SGHRS as CDR1 and YFSETQ as CDR2. This clonotype showed up many times. Its antigen specificity is not known. Base qualities are missing; no much larger clone stands one base away. Every donor was a healthy Caucasian. Three pairs of female monozygotic twins, all aged roughly 18 to 30 years, made up the twin cohort. The RNA used for TCR libraries was isolated from peripheral blood mononuclear cells. Libraries were prepared through 5' RACE. Sequencer: Illumina HiSeq 2000. A universal primer binding site was added through template switching, and the final cDNA carried a unique molecular identifier so that TCR cDNA molecules could be counted accurately. Specific primers in the conserved constant-segment region were used to synthesize first-strand cDNA for the TCR alpha and beta chains. To control for contamination, every cDNA library carried two barcodes: a SMART-Mk sample barcode plus Illumina barcodes. Two successive PCR steps introduced TruSeq adapter sequences along with Illumina sample barcodes. TCR alpha and beta cDNA libraries were sequenced on the Illumina HiSeq platform with custom primers. Under the source paper's analysis protocol: MiGEC processed the raw reads to extract unique molecular identifiers, while MiXCR was used to determine the CDR3 positions. For each individual, recombination models were inferred using an EM algorithm with the repgenHMM and IGoR tools. The tcR package in R was used for shared clonotype analysis, with sharing normalized by the product of cloneset sizes. To study raw recombination free of thymic and clonal selection effects, out-of-frame nonproductive sequences were analyzed. The public reads were run again by TCRdb, first through fastp at Q25 and then through MiXCR, and only productive beta chains were kept. Each record represents a unique CDR3 protein, reported with the most common genes and DNA among its rows. Clone size and V and J calls follow TCRdb, not the original study. The sample table holds nearly 900,000 distinct CDR3 sequences, of which 9% to 15% were seen once. The ten largest clones capture roughly 1.5% of the sample.

The sample also formed part of further work on yellow fever vaccine responses in identical twins. As noted in the second study: The authors reported that the T cell response to vaccination in identical twins appeared partly convergent and partly personalized. Focusing on identical twins, the study followed the T cell clones that responded to the vaccine, and did so with precision.

This TCR derives from a woman aged 18-29 years in good health. Here the chain combines TRBV5-1 and TRBJ2-1; 9 junctional bases match TRBD2. The sample consisted of PBMCs. In nucleotide form, the sequence is TGCGCCAGCAGCTTGCTAGCGGGAATCGATGAGCAGTTCTTC. It translates as CASSLLAGIDEQFF.